This passage covers 29 T cell receptor beta chains from one sample sequenced in a study of identical twins. In TCRdb, the 5' RACE reads were re-called with MiXCR into one record per CDR3 protein. Of about 720,000 distinct CDR3 sequences in the sample, 15% to 20% were seen once. The sample also formed part of further work on T cells expressing NK-cell markers.

Sequenced: PBMCs. Receptors originate from a young woman in good health.

V gene TRBV20-1 combines with J gene TRBJ1-1; the D is unclear. The germline V gene has CDR1 DFQATT and CDR2 SNEGSKA (reference sequence). This CDR3 comprises 13 residues. V was clipped by 4 bases and J by 4 bases, with 13 bases between them. The CDR3: CSAMGPLGTEAFF. CDR3 coding DNA: TGCAGTGCTATGGGCCCACTAGGCACTGAAGCTTTCTTT.

The chain links TRBV4-3 to TRBJ2-1, with D possibly called TRBD1 or TRBD2 (6 bases each). The germline V gene encodes CDR1 LGHNA and CDR2 YSLEER. This CDR3 comprises 17 residues. V lost 4 bases and J lost 7, with 23 bases in between. Here the CDR3 reads CASSPPQPGAGRNEQFF. The CDR3 nucleotides read TGCGCCAGCAGCCCGCCCCAACCAGGGGCGGGAAGGAATGAGCAGTTCTTC.

The chain links TRBV7-2 to TRBJ2-7; 7 positions match TRBD2. This CDR3 region has 14 residues. CDR1 is SGHTA, CDR2 FQGNSA, per germline. V lost 1 base to trimming and J lost 5 bases; unmatched junction nucleotides: 5. The chain's CDR3 is CASSLGLATNEQYF. CDR3 nucleotide sequence: TGTGCCAGCAGCTTAGGACTAGCCACAAACGAGCAGTACTTC.

This clonotype is a singleton in its sample. The chain has TRBV7-6 and TRBJ2-1; D is perhaps TRBD1 (7 bases). Germline V CDR1 and CDR2: SGHVS, FNYEAQ. The CDR3 covers 16 residues. V was cut by 1 base and J by 4 bases, with 14 bases left in between. This CDR3 reads CASSLVRQGGYNEQFF. The CDR3, as DNA: TGTGCCAGCAGCTTAGTCCGGCAGGGGGGTTACAATGAGCAGTTCTTC.

The chain is built from TRBV5-1 and TRBJ2-7; D unresolved. The CDR3 loop spans 13 amino acids. The V gene's germline CDR1 is SGHRS and CDR2 YFSETQ. The ends were cut back, 5 bases at V and 2 bases at J, with 11 bases in the middle. The CDR3 bases are TGCGCCAGCAGATCCCGGGCAACCTACGAGCAGTACTTC. This translates into CASRSRATYEQYF.

This clonotype turned up a few times. The CDR3 DNA is TGTGCCAGCAGCTTAGTTGCCGTGATCAATGAGCAGTTCTTC. It yields the protein CASSLVAVINEQFF. The V gene is TRBV7-2, the J gene TRBJ2-1; D unclear. This CDR3 spans 14 amino acids. Germline V gene sequence: CDR1 SGHTA, CDR2 FQGNSA. V was clipped by 1 base and J by 6 bases, with 10 bases between them.

The gene calls are TRBV29-1 and TRBJ1-1; D unresolved. Trimming took 6 bases from V and 2 from J, leaving 10 bases between them. CDR3 length: 12 amino acids. Germline V CDR1 and CDR2: SQVTM, ANQGSEA. In DNA form, the CDR3 reads TGCAGCGTCAGCGTACAAAACACTGAAGCTTTCTTT. Amino acid sequence: CSVSVQNTEAFF.

About this clonotype: Because it lacks the conserved phenylalanine or tryptophan at the end, this CDR3 is likely a read error. The genes are TRBV6-1 and TRBJ2-7; weak D call: TRBD1 (6 bases). Trimming stripped 8 bases from V and 4 bases from J, with 15 bases between. CDR3 length: 13 residues. Germline-derived CDR1 and CDR2 are MNHNS and SASEGT. The DNA for the CDR3 is TGTGCCAGCGGCTTGCAGGGGCAATACGAGCAGTACTAC. Translating it yields CASGLQGQYEQYY.

The V gene is TRBV20-1, the J gene TRBJ2-5, with 10 bases fitting TRBD2. The CDR3 sequence is 13 residues long. Germline CDR1 and CDR2: DFQATT and SNEGSKA (reference sequence). The junction had 3 bases not matched to a gene; V was cut back by 3 bases and J by 5 bases. The CDR3 DNA follows: TGCAGTGCTAGTAGTAGCGGGAGGGAGACCCAGTACTTC. It codes for CSASSSGRETQYF.

The chain links TRBV7-2 to TRBJ1-1; D gene unclear. V gave up 2 bases and J gave up 1 base, with 8 bases separating them. In germline, CDR1 is SGHTA, CDR2 FQGNSA. This CDR3 region has 14 residues. The CDR3 sequence is CASSLLAGNTEAFF. The CDR3 bases are TGTGCCAGCAGCTTACTGGCAGGGAACACTGAAGCTTTCTTT.

V and J are TRBV5-4 and TRBJ1-1, with 7 nucleotides matching TRBD1. This CDR3 region has 15 residues. V shed 1 base, J shed 4 bases, and the junction held 7 bases outside the gene matches. From germline, CDR1 is SGHNT and CDR2 YYREEE (reference sequence). The CDR3 protein is CASSLSVKGATEAFF. The CDR3 region has the DNA TGTGCCAGCAGCTTGTCGGTTAAGGGGGCCACTGAAGCTTTCTTT.

This clonotype has a handful of counts. The J gene is TRBJ1-5, the V gene TRBV6-2 or TRBV6-3; 8 positions agree with TRBD1. J was trimmed by 5 bases and V by 8 bases; bases with no gene match: 5. Germline V gene sequence: CDR1 MNHEY, CDR2 SVGEGT. This CDR3 contains 13 residues. The CDR3, as DNA: TGTGCCAGCCAGGACAGGGCGGATCAGCCCCAGCATTTT. It translates to CASQDRADQPQHF.

This clonotype appeared a few times. The chain is built from TRBV9 and TRBJ2-1; 8 bases map to TRBD2. This CDR3 has 15 residues. Germline CDR1 is SGDLS and CDR2 is YYNGEE. V gave up 3 bases and J gave up 8 bases; unmatched junction bases: 10. CDR3 coding DNA: TGTGCCAGCAGCGCGGCCGGGACTAGTATCTATGAGCAGTTCTTC. Amino acid sequence: CASSAAGTSIYEQFF.

V usage is TRBV7-9 and J usage is TRBJ1-1, with D unresolved. Germline CDR1 and CDR2: SEHNR and FQNEAQ (reference sequence). This CDR3 contains 12 residues. V lost 4 bases, J lost 6 bases, and 9 bases lay in between. CDR3 amino acids: CASSYAWPEAFF. In DNA form, the CDR3 reads TGTGCCAGCAGCTACGCGTGGCCTGAAGCTTTCTTT. The full variable domain, with the rest looked up from reference TRBV7-9 and TRBJ1-1, is DTGVSQNPRHKITKRGQNVTFRCDPISEHNRLYWYRQTLGQGPEFLTYFQNEAQLEKSRLLSDRFSAERPKGSFSTLEIQRTEQGDSAMYLCASSYAWPEAFFGQGTRLTVV.

This clonotype was counted a few times. The chain has TRBV6-5 and TRBJ2-7; D is perhaps TRBD2 (6 bases). This CDR3 contains 14 residues. The ends were cut back, 0 bases at V and 6 bases at J, with 12 bases in the middle. Germline values: CDR1 MNHEY, CDR2 SVGAGI. CDR3 amino acids: CASSYSGGRGEQYF. The CDR3 DNA follows: TGTGCCAGCAGTTACTCTGGCGGGCGGGGCGAGCAGTACTTC.

The chain is built from TRBV29-1 and TRBJ2-7, with D possibly matching TRBD2 (6 bases). The CDR3 spans 14 residues. V lost 1 base and J 0 bases, leaving 10 bases between the germline ends. Germline CDR1 is SQVTM and CDR2 is ANQGSEA. Here the CDR3 DNA reads TGCAGCGTTGAAGCAGCGGGTAGCTCCTACGAGCAGTACTTC. It translates to CSVEAAGSSYEQYF.

The chain employs TRBV7-9 and TRBJ2-7; D may be TRBD2 (5 bases). The V gene's germline CDR1 is SEHNR and CDR2 FQNEAQ (reference sequence). V lost 2 bases and J 3 bases, leaving 11 bases between the germline ends. This CDR3 has 14 residues. The CDR3 bases are TGTGCCAGCAGCTTATTGGAGAGGGACTACGAGCAGTACTTC. This codes for CASSLLERDYEQYF.

This chain joins TRBV20-1 and TRBJ2-3; no reliable D call. The CDR3 length is 14 residues. Looked up from germline, CDR1 is DFQATT and CDR2 is SNEGSKA (reference sequence). Trimming removed 4 bases from V and 0 bases from J, with 11 bases in between. As DNA, the CDR3 is TGCAGTGCTAACTCGGTCACTAGCACAGATACGCAGTATTTT. Its translation is CSANSVTSTDTQYF.

The chain recombines TRBV20-1 with TRBJ2-5; a possible D gene is TRBD2 (6 bases). CDR3 length: 12 amino acids. The V gene's germline CDR1 is DFQATT and CDR2 SNEGSKA (reference sequence). Trimming shortened V by 5 bases and J by 5 bases, and 12 bases separated the two germline ends. The CDR3 coding sequence is TGCAGTGCTCGGACTACCAGGGAGACCCAGTACTTC. Protein: CSARTTRETQYF.

J is TRBJ2-2 and V is TRBV12-3 or TRBV12-4; 9 nucleotides match TRBD2. The junction had 4 bases not matched to a gene; V was cut back by 7 bases and J by 4 bases. This CDR3 region has 14 residues. The CDR3 DNA reads as TGTGCCAGCATAGCGGGAGTCGGCACCGGGGAGCTGTTTTTT. This translates into CASIAGVGTGELFF.

This clonotype has a handful of counts. The rearrangement links TRBV7-9 to TRBJ2-4, with 7 positions matching TRBD1. CDR3 length: 16 amino acids. Germline values: CDR1 SEHNR, CDR2 FQNEAQ (reference sequence). Trimming cost V 5 bases and J 9 bases; bases outside gene matches: 16. Here the CDR3 reads CASSRQGEGAFGIQYF. The CDR3 DNA is TGTGCCAGCAGCCGACAGGGCGAAGGGGCTTTCGGCATTCAGTACTTC.

A word on this clonotype: Given a much more abundant clone one base away, this may be a read error. The rearrangement joins TRBV12-3 or TRBV12-4 to TRBJ2-2; D is perhaps TRBD2 (6 bases). Trimming removed 3 bases from V and 1 base from J, with 15 bases in between. This CDR3 comprises 17 residues. The CDR3: CASSLSFRGMNTGELFF. CDR3 coding DNA: TGTGCCAGCAGTTTGTCTTTCCGGGGGATGAACACCGGGGAGCTGTTTTTT.

V and J are TRBV5-6 and TRBJ1-2, with D possibly matching TRBD1 (5 bases). Trimming removed 5 bases from V and 3 bases from J, with 11 bases in between. CDR1 is SGHDT and CDR2 is YYEEEE in the germline V gene. CDR3 size: 13 residues. The CDR3 region has the DNA TGTGCCAGCAGTATCTGGGGGGACTATGGCTACACCTTC. Its protein is CASSIWGDYGYTF.

On this clonotype itself: The junction departs from the called germline gene at one end, perhaps through a read error. This chain links TRBV7-9 with TRBJ1-1, with 7 bases lining up with TRBD1. The CDR3 contains 11 residues. Germline V lookup: CDR1 SEHNR, CDR2 FQNEAQ (reference sequence). The CDR3 here is CASRPQGTWRF. As DNA, the CDR3 is TGTGCCAGCAGACCACAGGGGACCTGGCGCTTT.

The genes are TRBV5-1 and TRBJ2-7; TRBD1 matches at 8 bases. V was clipped by 2 bases and J by 6 bases; unmatched bases: 7. This CDR3 has 14 amino acids. The V gene's germline CDR1 is SGHRS and CDR2 YFSETQ. The CDR3 nucleotides read TGCGCCAGCAGCTTCGGACAGGGTTCGGCCGAGCAGTACTTC. Its translation: CASSFGQGSAEQYF. Full variable domain (missing parts from reference TRBV5-1 and TRBJ2-7): KAGVTQTPRYLIKTRGQQVTLSCSPISGHRSVSWYQQTPGQGLQFLFEYFSETQRNKGNFPGRFSGRQFSNSRSEMNVSTLELGDSALYLCASSFGQGSAEQYFGPGTRLTVT.

The chain is built from TRBV6-1 and TRBJ1-5; 7 bases line up with TRBD1. Germline-derived CDR1 and CDR2 are MNHNS and SASEGT. The CDR3 totals 15 residues. Trimming cost V 6 bases and J 0 bases; bases outside gene matches: 5. The CDR3, as DNA: TGTGCCAGCAGATTGGGACAGAATAGCAATCAGCCCCAGCATTTT. Its translation is CASRLGQNSNQPQHF.

The chain couples TRBV12-5 to TRBJ2-3; D ambiguous. The length of the CDR3 is 13 residues. Germline loops: CDR1 LGHNT, CDR2 FRNRAP. V lost 0 bases, J lost 2 bases, and 3 bases lay in between. CDR3 amino acids: CASGLVDTDTQYF. CDR3 nucleotides: TGTGCTAGTGGTTTGGTAGACACAGATACGCAGTATTTT.

This clonotype was counted between two and nine times. The V and J genes are TRBV7-9 and TRBJ2-5, with no clear D. V was shortened by 5 bases and J by 1 base, with 11 bases between the two germline ends. The germline V gene has CDR1 SEHNR and CDR2 FQNEAQ (reference sequence). This CDR3 region has 14 residues. The CDR3 region has the DNA TGTGCCAGCAGCAACGATGTTACCCAAGAGACCCAGTACTTC. This encodes CASSNDVTQETQYF.

This clonotype turned up a few times. This chain joins TRBV21-1 and TRBJ2-7; the table's D call TRBD2 went unverified against the DNA. TRBV21-1 is a listed pseudogene. The CDR3 consists of 17 residues. CDR3 residues: CASSKGGSGSIAYEQYF. CDR3 bases: TGTGCCAGCAGCAAAGGTGGTAGCGGGAGCATCGCCTACGAGCAGTACTTC.